These 10 T cell receptor beta chains came from one sample sequenced in a study of regulatory T cells in long-lasting Graves disease (dated by TCRdb to 2020 to 2022). Library preparation used multiplex PCR. Sequenced on an Illumina HiSeq 4000. iRepertoire HTBI primers and Arm-PCR amplification of CDR3 regions were used to construct TCR beta libraries. TCRdb passed the public sequencing reads through fastp at Q25 and MiXCR, retaining productive beta sequences. Here each entry gathers all rows of one CDR3 protein and keeps the most common genes and DNA. The sample table records around 430,000 distinct CDR3 sequences; 22% of these occur just once. The ten most abundant clones make up around 12% of the sample. This specimen's time point label, interpreted: persistent/refractory GD, antithyroid drugs over 5 years with positive TRAb. RNA was extracted from PBMCs in TRIzol for both TCR sequencing and RNA sequencing.

Material: peripheral blood mononuclear cells (PBMCs), obtained when the disease was refractory, from a patient treated with antithyroid drugs. Every receptor here comes from a female donor with Graves disease.

This clonotype was seen a few times. The V and J genes are TRBV19 and TRBJ1-2; the D gene is possibly TRBD1 (6 bases). The CDR3 is made up of 14 amino acids. Deletions cut 9 bases from V and 4 bases from J, with 18 bases between. Germline lookup yields CDR1 LNHDA and CDR2 SQIVND (reference sequence). The DNA for the CDR3 is TGTGCCAGCCGCGGGACACCCCGGGGCTATGGCTACACCTTC. Protein sequence: CASRGTPRGYGYTF.

The chain links TRBV7-2 to TRBJ1-4, with D unclear. V was clipped by 5 bases and J by 4 bases, with 11 bases between them. Per germline, CDR1 SGHTA and CDR2 FQGNSA. The CDR3 runs 14 residues. This CDR3 reads CASSITVFNEKLFF. The CDR3 nucleotides read TGTGCCAGCAGCATTACGGTTTTTAATGAAAAACTGTTTTTT.

This clonotype was observed many times. The gene calls are TRBV7-2 and TRBJ1-1; the match to TRBD1 covers 9 bases. With V trimmed by 4 bases and J by 6 bases, 15 bases remained unmatched. The CDR3 has 17 amino acids. Germline V gene data show CDR1 as SGHTA and CDR2 as FQGNSA. CDR3 nucleotides: TGTGCCAGCAGCTACGTCCCGGGACAGGGTTTGGGCGCTGAAGCTTTCTTT. Encoded protein: CASSYVPGQGLGAEAFF.

V and J are TRBV20-1 and TRBJ1-2, with a weak D call TRBD1 (5 bases). CDR1 is DFQATT and CDR2 is SNEGSKA in the germline V gene (reference sequence). This CDR3 has 13 residues. With 5 bases removed from V and 3 bases from J, the gap between germline ends came to 13 bases. Here the CDR3 reads CSAVPGMDYGYTF. The CDR3 DNA reads TGCAGTGCTGTGCCAGGGATGGACTATGGCTACACCTTC.

This clonotype occurred a few times. V usage is TRBV4-1 and J usage is TRBJ2-5, with D possibly matching TRBD2 (6 bases). The CDR3 totals 15 residues. Germline V CDR1 and CDR2: MGHRA, YSYEKL. The V and J ends lost 2 bases and 2 bases respectively, with 12 bases between them. The CDR3 here is CASSQMGLQQETQYF. The CDR3 DNA follows: TGCGCCAGCAGCCAAATGGGACTTCAACAAGAGACCCAGTACTTC.

This clonotype has just a few counts. The chain joins TRBV29-1 to TRBJ1-2; 8 bases agree with TRBD1. CDR1 is SQVTM, CDR2 ANQGSEA, per germline. This CDR3 contains 13 residues. V gave up 3 bases and J gave up 4 bases; unmatched junction bases: 4. The CDR3 DNA sequence: TGCAGCGTTGAGTGGACAGGGATCTATGGCTACACCTTC. Protein product: CSVEWTGIYGYTF.

This rearrangement joins TRBV6-1 to TRBJ2-7; 13 nucleotides align to TRBD2. V shed 10 bases, J shed 1 base, and the junction held 7 bases outside the gene matches. This CDR3 is built from 15 residues. The germline V gene encodes CDR1 MNHNS and CDR2 SASEGT. Written as DNA, the CDR3 is TGTGCCACACGACTAGCGGGAGGAGGATCCTACGAGCAGTACTTC. Amino acid sequence: CATRLAGGGSYEQYF.

Only a few counts were recorded for this clonotype. This chain uses TRBV20-1 with TRBJ1-2, with D hard to call. The CDR3 length is 13 residues. Germline lookup yields CDR1 DFQATT and CDR2 SNEGSKA (reference sequence). Trimming pared 5 bases from V and 4 bases from J, leaving 14 bases between. In DNA, the CDR3 is TGCAGTGCTCCGGTTTTCGAGGGCTATGGCTACACCTTC. Its translation is CSAPVFEGYGYTF.

This clonotype was seen many times. Germline and junction disagree at one end, which may indicate a read error. The chain joins TRBV11-2 to TRBJ2-5, with 8 bases aligning to TRBD2. This CDR3 is 15 amino acids long. CDR1 SGHAT and CDR2 FQNNGV come from the germline V gene. CDR3 in amino acids: CASSPPSGLDVSGDF. In DNA, the CDR3 is TGTGCCAGCAGCCCCCCTTCGGGACTAGATGTATCCGGGGACTTC. The complete variable domain, with remaining parts taken from reference TRBV11-2 and TRBJ2-5, reads EAGVAQSPRYKIIEKRQSVAFWCNPISGHATLYWYQQILGQGPKLLIQFQNNGVVDDSQLPKDRFSAERLKGVDSTLKIQPAKLEDSAVYLCASSPPSGLDVSGDFGPGTRLLVL.

In its sample, this clonotype was seen a few times. The V call is TRBV5-8, the J call TRBJ1-4; 7 bases map to TRBD1. V shed 4 bases and J 0 bases; nucleotides not matched to a gene: 9. CDR3 length equals 17 residues. Germline V gene data show CDR1 as SGHTS and CDR2 as YDEGEE. CDR3 DNA sequence: TGTGCCAGCAGCCCCAGGGGGGGGACGGCAACTAATGAAAAACTGTTTTTT. Amino acid sequence: CASSPRGGTATNEKLFF.